Below, 22 T cell receptor beta chains from the same sample are listed, as sequenced in a study of technical replicates of blood from a handful of donors. Method: immunoSEQ multiplex PCR; TCRdb's copy keeps in-frame clones and lacks some. The repertoire holds approximately 18,000 clones, with 70% to 85% as singletons. Sequencing used PBMCs. These receptors were taken from a human donor in good health. Some clones in this sample may be carry-over from other donors' samples.

The gene calls are TRBV7-9 and TRBJ2-7; possibly TRBD1 for D (5 bases). The CDR3 consists of 15 residues. Between the trimmed V and J ends, which lost 3 bases and 5 bases, there was a span of 17 bases. Germline V CDR1 and CDR2: SEHNR, FQNEAQ (reference sequence). CDR3 DNA: TGTGCCAGCAGCTTGTCGGGCTTAAGGGGCGACGAGCAGTACTTC. This encodes CASSLSGLRGDEQYF. Full variable domain (rest looked up from reference TRBV7-9 and TRBJ2-7): DTGVSQNPRHKITKRGQNVTFRCDPISEHNRLYWYRQTLGQGPEFLTYFQNEAQLEKSRLLSDRFSAERPKGSFSTLEIQRTEQGDSAMYLCASSLSGLRGDEQYFGPGTRLTVT.

The chain couples TRBV19 to TRBJ1-1; D not certain. Trimming took off 2 bases at V and 1 base at J, with 11 bases between the two ends. CDR1 and CDR2 (germline): LNHDA, SQIVND (reference sequence). This CDR3 is built from 15 residues. The CDR3 reads CASSINAESNTEAFF. As DNA, the CDR3 is TGTGCCAGTAGTATAAATGCAGAATCGAACACTGAAGCTTTCTTT.

The V and J genes are TRBV29-1 and TRBJ2-7; a possible D gene is TRBD2 (5 bases). Trimming stripped 5 bases from V and 2 bases from J, with 13 bases between. CDR1 SQVTM and CDR2 ANQGSEA come from the germline V gene. This CDR3 contains 13 residues. The CDR3 region has the DNA TGCAGCGTTAGGAAGACTACCCCCTACGAGCAGTACTTC. It encodes CSVRKTTPYEQYF.

This chain joins TRBV30 and TRBJ1-6, with D unresolved. V lost 3 bases, J lost 5 bases, and 11 bases lay in between. This CDR3 comprises 14 residues. CDR1 and CDR2 from the germline V gene are GTSNPN and SVGIG (reference sequence). The CDR3 reads CAWRTGNNNSPLHF. The DNA for the CDR3 is TGTGCCTGGAGAACGGGAAACAATAATTCACCCCTCCACTTT. Together with reference TRBV30 and TRBJ1-6, the CDR3 gives the full variable domain: SQTIHQWPATLVQPVGSPLSLECTVEGTSNPNLYWYRQAAGRGLQLLFYSVGIGQISSEVPQNLSASRPQDRQFILSSKKLLLSDSGFYLCAWRTGNNNSPLHFGNGTRLTVT.

The genes are TRBV27 and TRBJ2-7, with 7 bases that match TRBD2. J lost 3 bases, V lost 0 bases, and 8 bases had no gene match. Germline CDR1 MNHEY, CDR2 SMNVEV (reference sequence). The length of the CDR3 is 16 residues. CDR3 sequence: CASSLSGLAVSYEQYF. The CDR3, as DNA: TGTGCCAGCAGTTTATCAGGGCTAGCGGTAAGCTACGAGCAGTACTTC.

The CDR3 loop is CASSSRTSGTYEQYF. Written as DNA, the CDR3 is TGTGCCAGCAGTTCGAGGACTAGCGGGACCTACGAGCAGTACTTC. The chain is built from TRBV6-5 and TRBJ2-7, with 12 bases fitting TRBD2. The V segment lost 4 bases and the J segment 2 bases; nucleotides outside the gene matches: 3. The germline CDR1 and CDR2 sequences are MNHEY and SVGAGI. CDR3 length: 15 residues.

The chain uses TRBV5-1 and TRBJ2-3; D not resolved. The germline gives CDR1 SGHRS, CDR2 YFSETQ. V was pared by 4 bases and J by 2 bases, with 14 bases between. This CDR3 is built from 15 residues. The CDR3 loop is CASSLQYSYTDTQYF. CDR3 DNA: TGCGCCAGCAGCCTACAGTACTCCTACACAGATACGCAGTATTTT. The variable domain in full, completed from reference TRBV5-1 and TRBJ2-3, reads KAGVTQTPRYLIKTRGQQVTLSCSPISGHRSVSWYQQTPGQGLQFLFEYFSETQRNKGNFPGRFSGRQFSNSRSEMNVSTLELGDSALYLCASSLQYSYTDTQYFGPGTRLTVL.

Turning to this clone: At one of its ends the junction is not consistent with the germline gene, which may arise from a read error. The identical CDR3 is also encoded by other nucleotide sequences in the sample. The chain employs TRBV4-1 and TRBJ2-2; D is perhaps TRBD2 (5 bases). The CDR3 totals 16 residues. The germline CDR1 and CDR2 sequences are MGHRA and YSYEKL. CDR3 nucleotides: TGCGCAAGCAGCCAAGATGCGACGGGGTGGACCGGGGAGCTGTTTTTT. As protein: CASSQDATGWTGELFF.

The chain uses TRBV28 and TRBJ2-2; D may be TRBD1 (6 bases). The CDR3 loop spans 15 amino acids. The V gene lost 4 bases and the J gene lost 2 bases, with 11 bases spanning the gap. Germline-derived CDR1 and CDR2 are MDHEN and SYDVKM. The CDR3 sequence: CASSSGQYNTGELFF. In DNA form, the CDR3 reads TGTGCCAGCAGTTCAGGACAGTATAACACCGGGGAGCTGTTTTTT. The full variable domain, its missing parts supplied by reference TRBV28 and TRBJ2-2, is DVKVTQSSRYLVKRTGEKVFLECVQDMDHENMFWYRQDPGLGLRLIYFSYDVKMKEKGDIPEGYSVSREKKERFSLILESASTNQTSMYLCASSSGQYNTGELFFGEGSRLTVL.

Only a few counts were recorded for this clone. The V call is TRBV9, the J call TRBJ2-4; D possibly corresponds to TRBD2 (5 bases). V lost 2 bases and J lost 1, with 7 bases in between. The length of the CDR3 is 14 residues. CDR1 and CDR2 from the germline V gene are SGDLS and YYNGEE. In DNA, the CDR3 is TGTGCCAGCAGCGTCGGGGTTGCCAAAAACATTCAGTACTTC. It is translated as CASSVGVAKNIQYF.

The rearrangement joins TRBV6-1 to TRBJ2-1, with 12 bases matching TRBD2. The V segment lost 6 bases and the J segment 8 bases; nucleotides outside the gene matches: 8. The CDR3 is 15 residues long. Looked up from germline, CDR1 is MNHNS and CDR2 is SASEGT. CDR3 nucleotides: TGTGCCAGCAGGACCGGGACTAGCGGGTCGGATGAGCAGTTCTTC. Translating gives CASRTGTSGSDEQFF.

The rearrangement joins TRBV5-1 to TRBJ1-4; 7 bases map to TRBD1. CDR3 size: 15 residues. The germline gives CDR1 SGHRS, CDR2 YFSETQ. With 0 bases clipped from V and 5 bases from J, the junction kept 4 bases outside the gene matches. The DNA for the CDR3 is TGCGCCAGCAGCTTGGAAGGCAGGGGGAATGAAAAACTGTTTTTT. Translating gives CASSLEGRGNEKLFF. The full variable domain, rest sourced from reference TRBV5-1 and TRBJ1-4, is KAGVTQTPRYLIKTRGQQVTLSCSPISGHRSVSWYQQTPGQGLQFLFEYFSETQRNKGNFPGRFSGRQFSNSRSEMNVSTLELGDSALYLCASSLEGRGNEKLFFGSGTQLSVL.

A single count supports this clone. The chain employs TRBV9 and TRBJ2-1; perhaps TRBD2 as D (5 bases). V gave up 2 bases and J gave up 0 bases, with 9 bases separating them. CDR3 length: 15 amino acids. Germline CDR1 and CDR2: SGDLS and YYNGEE. This chain's CDR3 is CASSVDLSSYNEQFF. Here the CDR3 DNA reads TGTGCCAGCAGCGTGGACTTGAGCTCCTACAATGAGCAGTTCTTC.

The chain couples TRBV27 to TRBJ2-2; 9 bases fit TRBD2. CDR1 and CDR2 (germline): MNHEY, SMNVEV (reference sequence). The J segment lost 2 bases and the V segment lost 8 bases, leaving 12 bases of the junction unmatched. This CDR3 contains 17 residues. The CDR3 coding sequence is TGTGCCAGCGCCCCCGGGGCTAGCGGGATAAACACCGGGGAGCTGTTTTTT. Protein sequence: CASAPGASGINTGELFF.

The genes are TRBV11-3 and TRBJ2-2; D not certain. The germline CDR1 and CDR2 sequences are SGHNT and YENEEA. V was shortened by 4 bases and J by 0 bases, with 9 bases between the two germline ends. CDR3 length equals 15 residues. The DNA for the CDR3 is TGTGCCAGCAGCTACCAGAATACGAACACCGGGGAGCTGTTTTTT. This gives the protein CASSYQNTNTGELFF.

V is TRBV5-4 and J is TRBJ2-5, with D unclear. V was cut by 1 base and J by 2 bases, with 12 bases left in between. The CDR3 spans 15 residues. The germline V gene has CDR1 SGHNT and CDR2 YYREEE (reference sequence). For the CDR3, the DNA is TGTGCCAGCAGCTTGTGGCGCAGAGGACAAGAGACCCAGTACTTC. Encoded protein: CASSLWRRGQETQYF.

The J gene is TRBJ2-6, the V gene TRBV5-6; D is undetermined. Germline V gene data show CDR1 as SGHDT and CDR2 as YYEEEE. Trimming took off 2 bases at V and 1 base at J, with 10 bases between the two ends. CDR3 length: 16 amino acids. CDR3 DNA: TGTGCCAGCAGCTTAGAACAGAGTTCTGGGGCCAACGTCCTGACTTTC. As protein: CASSLEQSSGANVLTF.

The V and J genes are TRBV5-1 and TRBJ2-7, with 15 positions matching TRBD2. The trim removed 3 bases at V and 3 bases at J, leaving 10 bases unmatched. The CDR3 consists of 18 residues. Germline CDR1 SGHRS, CDR2 YFSETQ. This CDR3 reads CASSSTGTSGRLGYEQYF. For the CDR3, the DNA is TGCGCCAGCAGCTCAACCGGGACTAGCGGGAGGCTTGGCTACGAGCAGTACTTC.

The V and J genes are TRBV7-6 and TRBJ2-1; 9 bases are shared with TRBD2. V was pared by 4 bases and J by 12 bases, with 7 bases of the junction left unmatched. The CDR3 extends over 13 amino acids. Per the germline V gene, CDR1 is SGHVS and CDR2 is FNYEAQ. The CDR3 is CASSSRLAGLQFF. In DNA form, the CDR3 reads TGTGCCAGCAGCTCCCGGCTAGCGGGACTGCAGTTCTTC.

V and J are TRBV11-2 and TRBJ1-2, with D perhaps TRBD1 (6 bases). CDR3 length: 13 amino acids. CDR1 SGHAT and CDR2 FQNNGV come from the germline V gene. V lost 1 base, J lost 6 bases, and 9 bases lay in between. The CDR3 sequence: CASSLGTGNGYTF. CDR3 DNA sequence: TGTGCCAGCAGCTTAGGAACAGGGAATGGCTACACCTTC. Drawing the rest from reference TRBV11-2 and TRBJ1-2, the complete variable domain is EAGVAQSPRYKIIEKRQSVAFWCNPISGHATLYWYQQILGQGPKLLIQFQNNGVVDDSQLPKDRFSAERLKGVDSTLKIQPAKLEDSAVYLCASSLGTGNGYTFGSGTRLTVV.

The chain uses TRBV7-2 and TRBJ2-2, with 7 bases aligning to TRBD1. The germline CDR1 and CDR2 sequences are SGHTA and FQGNSA. CDR3 size: 14 residues. V was clipped by 4 bases and J by 5 bases; unmatched bases: 4. In DNA form, the CDR3 reads TGTGCCAGCAGCTCGGGACAGCTAACCGGGGAGCTGTTTTTT. Protein: CASSSGQLTGELFF.

The V call is TRBV29-1, the J call TRBJ2-7, with D perhaps TRBD1 (6 bases). Germline V gene data show CDR1 as SQVTM and CDR2 as ANQGSEA. V dropped 6 bases and J dropped 2 bases, with 17 bases sitting between them. This CDR3 contains 14 residues. The CDR3 nucleotides read TGCAGCGTGGACACAGGGTTAGGAACCTACGAGCAGTACTTC. Translating gives CSVDTGLGTYEQYF.